This entry features one T cell receptor beta chain sequence. Enrollment of patients from Seattle took place during active infection, with longitudinal follow-up. Methods used by the authors: Amplification of reference gene primers provided the estimated nucleated cell counts. Sequencing used immunoSEQ multiplex PCR; TCRdb keeps in-frame clones, though not all of them. V and J calls and clone size are given by that table; D and trimming were obtained from the DNA. The sample has more than 100,000 clones, around 87% seen once. The sample originates from a study of blood T cell repertoires in COVID-19. In the study overall: Samples representing acute and convalescent COVID-19 were sourced from the United States, Italy and Spain. PBMCs, B-cell-depleted T cells, or T cells were the source of the cDNA or gDNA that made up the material.

The CDR3 runs 18 residues. Germline V gene sequence: CDR1 SGDLS, CDR2 YYNGEE. J gave up 4 bases and V 5 bases, and 19 bases lay outside the gene matches. This TCR was sampled from a woman between 55 and 75 years old with COVID-19, enrolled during active disease. This chain uses TRBV9 with TRBJ2-5; 8 nucleotides line up with TRBD2. Sequencing was performed on peripheral blood. Written as DNA, the CDR3 is TGTGCCAGCAGTCATCCCTCTGGTACGGGGGGGCCTTCAGAGACCCAGTACTTC. Its translation is CASSHPSGTGGPSETQYF.